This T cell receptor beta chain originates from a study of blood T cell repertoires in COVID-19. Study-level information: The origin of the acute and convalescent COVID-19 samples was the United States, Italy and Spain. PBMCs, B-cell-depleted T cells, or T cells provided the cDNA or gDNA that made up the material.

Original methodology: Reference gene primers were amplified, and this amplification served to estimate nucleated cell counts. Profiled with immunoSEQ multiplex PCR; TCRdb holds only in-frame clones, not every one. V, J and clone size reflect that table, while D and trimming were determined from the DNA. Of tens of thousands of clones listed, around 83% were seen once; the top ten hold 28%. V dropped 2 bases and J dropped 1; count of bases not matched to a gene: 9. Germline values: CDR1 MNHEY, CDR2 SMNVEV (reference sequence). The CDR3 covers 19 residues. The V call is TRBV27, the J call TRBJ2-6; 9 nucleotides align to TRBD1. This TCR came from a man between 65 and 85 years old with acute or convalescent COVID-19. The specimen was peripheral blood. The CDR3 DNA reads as TGTGCCAGCAGTTTACTTAGCCGGGACAGGGCTTCTGGGGCCAACGTCCTGACTTTC. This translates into CASSLLSRDRASGANVLTF.